This T cell receptor beta chain emerged from a study of T cell responses to AZD1222 COVID-19 vaccine. In the study overall: Analysis merged second doses at about 4 or about 12 weeks.

Libraries were prepared by immunoSEQ multiplex PCR; TCRdb keeps only in-frame clonotypes and omits some of them. The sample records around 130,000 clones, more than 85% being singletons. Comment on this clone: Its antigen is not known.

This CDR3 has 17 residues. Looked up from germline, CDR1 is SEHNR and CDR2 is FQNEAQ (reference sequence). V lost 1 base, J lost 0 bases, and 10 bases lay in between. Findings and limits, study-wide: Nearly half of spike-specific TCRs reportedly go after variant regions that carry no mutations. A rise in Spike-specific TCR breadth and depth followed two AZD1222 doses. No repertoire was sampled before or during the peak T cell response, only after it.

The material sequenced was peripheral blood, taken on day 0 of AZD1222 vaccination. This TCR was recovered from an adult in good health. V usage is TRBV7-9 and J usage is TRBJ1-6; D not resolved. This CDR3 reads CASSLGARSSYNSPLHF. Written as DNA, the CDR3 is TGTGCCAGCAGCTTAGGTGCAAGGAGCTCCTATAATTCACCCCTCCACTTT.